This T cell receptor beta chain was captured in a study of blood T cells in healthy people across ages. This clonotype was found many times. Its target is not known. Findings of the study overall: Naive CD4+ cells and diversity were both higher in long-lived donors than in aged donors.

Then a second PCR, running about 6 to 11 cycles, was carried out with a sample-barcoded 5' primer and a J-beta primer mix. TCRdb recomputed calls from the 5' RACE reads with MiXCR, one row per CDR3 protein. The data contain 630,000 or so distinct CDR3 sequences, about 30% of them singletons. Germline assignment: CDR1 LGHDT and CDR2 YNNKEL (reference sequence). With V trimmed by 0 bases and J by 2 bases, 9 bases remained unmatched. The CDR3 covers 18 residues. The specimen sequenced was blood. The TCR was taken from a woman aged 80 or over in good health. The chain combines TRBV3-1 with TRBJ2-2; 7 bases are a match to TRBD2. The CDR3 reads CASSQDVRLAQNTGELFF. CDR3 sequence (DNA): TGTGCCAGCAGCCAAGATGTCCGACTAGCACAAAACACCGGGGAGCTGTTTTTT.